This T cell receptor (beta chain) was sequenced in a study of regulatory T cells in long-lasting Graves disease. General study points: TRBV28, TRBJ1-2 and TRBJ2-5 were segments that persistent disease favored. The TCR repertoire of persistent Graves' patients was less diverse than that of newly diagnosed ones. Limited sample numbers may have lowered accuracy.

Arm-PCR of CDR3 regions and iRepertoire HTBI primers were used to build TCR beta libraries. TCRdb re-analysed the multiplex PCR reads in MiXCR, keeping a single row per CDR3 protein. This sample has under 300,000 distinct CDR3 sequences, with roughly a fifth found just once. There are many counts of this clonotype. Antigen unknown. Described time point: newly diagnosed GD, antithyroid drugs for less than 3 months. PBMC RNA was the source of the TCR library. This CDR3 contains 15 residues. CDR1 MGHRA and CDR2 YSYEKL come from the germline V gene. The V gene lost 1 base and the J gene lost 3 bases, with 12 bases spanning the gap.

This sequence originates from a female donor with Graves disease. The sequences come from peripheral blood mononuclear cells (PBMCs), collected at new diagnosis, from a patient treated with antithyroid drugs. The chain recombines TRBV4-1 with TRBJ1-1; D is uncertain. CDR3 residues: CASSQGRGGYTEAFF. CDR3 bases: TGCGCCAGCAGCCAAGGCCGAGGTGGCTACACTGAAGCTTTCTTT.